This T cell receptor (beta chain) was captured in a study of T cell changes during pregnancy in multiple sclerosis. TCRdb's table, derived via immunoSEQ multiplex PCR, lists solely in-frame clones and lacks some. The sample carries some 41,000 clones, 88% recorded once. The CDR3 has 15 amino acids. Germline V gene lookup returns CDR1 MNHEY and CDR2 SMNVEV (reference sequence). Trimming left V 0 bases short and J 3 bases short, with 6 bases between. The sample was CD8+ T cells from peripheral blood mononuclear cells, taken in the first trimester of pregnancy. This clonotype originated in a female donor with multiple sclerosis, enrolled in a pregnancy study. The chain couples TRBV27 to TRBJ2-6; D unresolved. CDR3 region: CASSLSFFGANVLTF. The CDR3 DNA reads TGTGCCAGCAGTTTATCCTTCTTTGGGGCCAACGTCCTGACTTTC.